The T cell receptor (beta chain) described here comes from a study of identical twins. TCRdb reanalysed the 5' RACE reads using MiXCR and keeps one entry per CDR3 protein. This table has around 490,000 distinct CDR3 sequences, around 15% appearing once. Ten or more counts support this clonotype. This same sample was also part of a study on yellow fever vaccine responses in identical twins.

This TCR came from a woman aged 18-30 years in good health. Specimen: CD4+ T cells sorted from blood.

The CDR3 DNA is TGTGCCAGCAGGGGGACGGGCAATCAGCCCCAGCATTTT. The encoded protein is CASRGTGNQPQHF. The rearrangement uses TRBV25-1 and TRBJ1-5; TRBD1 might be the D (5 bases). The CDR3 contains 13 residues. V dropped 6 bases and J dropped 2 bases, with 8 bases sitting between them. Germline CDR1 MGHDK, CDR2 SYGVNS.